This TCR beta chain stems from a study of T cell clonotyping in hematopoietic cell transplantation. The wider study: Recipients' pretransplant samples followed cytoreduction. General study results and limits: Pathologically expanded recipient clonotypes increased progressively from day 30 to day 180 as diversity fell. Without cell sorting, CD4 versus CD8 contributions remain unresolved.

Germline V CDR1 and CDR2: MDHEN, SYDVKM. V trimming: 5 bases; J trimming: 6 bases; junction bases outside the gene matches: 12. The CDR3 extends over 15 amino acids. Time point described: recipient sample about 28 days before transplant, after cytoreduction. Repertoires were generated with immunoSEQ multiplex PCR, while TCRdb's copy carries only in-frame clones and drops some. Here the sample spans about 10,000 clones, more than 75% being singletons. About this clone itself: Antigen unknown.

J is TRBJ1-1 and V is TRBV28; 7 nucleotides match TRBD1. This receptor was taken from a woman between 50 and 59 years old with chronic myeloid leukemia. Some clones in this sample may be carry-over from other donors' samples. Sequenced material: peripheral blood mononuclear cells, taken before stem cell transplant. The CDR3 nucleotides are TGTGCCAGCAGTCCATCCCTAGGGGGCGCATCTGAAGCTTTCTTT. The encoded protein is CASSPSLGGASEAFF.